Sequencing of this T cell receptor (beta chain) was carried out in a study of cytomegalovirus exposure and HLA in healthy donors. The PCR had 60 Vbeta and 13 Jbeta primers. The assay was immunoSEQ multiplex PCR, and TCRdb's table has in-frame clones only and misses some. Recorded for this sample: some 110,000 clones. Germline-derived CDR1 and CDR2 are SGHNT and YYREEE (reference sequence). The CDR3 covers 17 residues. The germline V and J ends were trimmed by 5 bases and 6 bases, with 23 bases remaining between them. Sequencing was done on a sample of PBMCs. The receptor's source is a man aged 40-50 years in good health and CMV-seronegative. J is TRBJ2-2 and V is TRBV5-4, with a tentative D call TRBD1 (6 bases). In DNA, the CDR3 is TGTGCCAGCAGGGCAAGGGACACTTCGAGCGAGGCCGGGGAGCTGTTTTTT. Its translation: CASRARDTSSEAGELFF.